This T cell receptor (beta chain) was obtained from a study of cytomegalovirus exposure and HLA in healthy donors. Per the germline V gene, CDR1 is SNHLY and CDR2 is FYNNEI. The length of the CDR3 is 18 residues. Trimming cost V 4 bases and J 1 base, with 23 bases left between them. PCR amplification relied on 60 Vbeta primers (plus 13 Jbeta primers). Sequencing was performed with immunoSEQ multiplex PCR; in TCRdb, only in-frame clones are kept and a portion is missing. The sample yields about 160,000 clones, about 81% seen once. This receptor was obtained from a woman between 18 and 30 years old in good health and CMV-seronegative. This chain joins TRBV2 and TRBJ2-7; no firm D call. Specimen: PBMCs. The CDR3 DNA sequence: TGTGCCAGCAGTGTCGAGATATTTGTGACTCTCAATTCCTACGAGCAGTACTTC. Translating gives CASSVEIFVTLNSYEQYF. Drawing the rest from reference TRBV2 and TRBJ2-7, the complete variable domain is EPEVTQTPSHQVTQMGQEVILRCVPISNHLYFYWYRQILGQKVEFLVSFYNNEISEKSEIFDDQFSVERPDGSNFTLKIRSTKLEDSAMYFCASSVEIFVTLNSYEQYFGPGTRLTVT.